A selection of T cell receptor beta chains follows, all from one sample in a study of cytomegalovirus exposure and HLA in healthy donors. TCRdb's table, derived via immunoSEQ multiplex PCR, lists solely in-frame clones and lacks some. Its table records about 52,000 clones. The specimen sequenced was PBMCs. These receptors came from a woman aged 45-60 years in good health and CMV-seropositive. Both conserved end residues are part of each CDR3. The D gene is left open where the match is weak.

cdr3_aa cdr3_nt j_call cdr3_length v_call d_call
CASSLASGDGETQYF TGTGCCAGCAGCTTGGCTAGCGGGGACGGAGAGACCCAGTACTTC TRBJ2-5 15 TRBV7-6 TRBD2
CASSNGRYPDTQYF TGTGCCAGTAGTAATGGCAGGTACCCAGATACGCAGTATTTT TRBJ2-3 14 TRBV19 .
CASSQGLTYEQYF TGTGCCAGCAGCCAAGGCTTAACTTACGAGCAGTACTTC TRBJ2-7 13 TRBV14 .
CASSYAAGTPRNEQFF TGTGCCAGCAGTTACGCGGCCGGGACACCTAGGAATGAGCAGTTCTTC TRBJ2-1 16 TRBV6-5 .
CASSAQPGLGTSEQYF TGTGCCAGCAGCGCGCAACCGGGACTAGGGACCTCCGAGCAGTACTTC TRBJ2-7 16 TRBV7-2 TRBD2
CAWSRGRTGELFF TGTGCCTGGAGTAGAGGGAGAACCGGGGAGCTGTTTTTT TRBJ2-2 13 TRBV30 .
CASSPGSYEQYF TGTGCCAGCAGCCCGGGGTCCTACGAGCAGTACTTC TRBJ2-7 12 TRBV7-9 .
CASRRGTPSAYEQYF TGTGCCAGCAGGCGGGGGACACCGAGCGCCTACGAGCAGTACTTC TRBJ2-7 15 TRBV6-1 .
CASSSGRGWSYEQYF TGTGCCAGCAGTTCCGGGCGGGGTTGGTCCTACGAGCAGTACTTC TRBJ2-7 15 TRBV6-5 .
CASSLLAGGPEDTQYF TGTGCCAGCAGCTTACTAGCGGGGGGCCCAGAAGATACGCAGTATTTT TRBJ2-3 16 TRBV5-4 TRBD2
CASSQTRQNEKLFF TGTGCCAGCAGTCAAACCCGACAAAATGAAAAACTGTTTTTT TRBJ1-4 14 TRBV27 .
CASSYSGSLAKNIQYF TGTGCCAGCAGTTACTCGGGGAGCCTAGCCAAAAACATTCAGTACTTC TRBJ2-4 16 TRBV6-5 .
CASSPSLAGLLAEQFF TGTGCCAGCAGCCCGTCACTAGCGGGATTACTCGCTGAGCAGTTCTTC TRBJ2-1 16 TRBV14 TRBD2
CASSKTPQETQYF TGTGCCAGCAGCAAGACACCACAAGAGACCCAGTACTTC TRBJ2-5 13 TRBV7-2 .
CASSTGTGNYGYTF TGTGCCAGCAGCACAGGGACAGGGAACTATGGCTACACCTTC TRBJ1-2 14 TRBV7-8 TRBD1
CASSPREESEQFF TGTGCCAGCAGTCCCCGAGAGGAGAGTGAGCAGTTCTTC TRBJ2-1 13 TRBV28 .
CASSVEVLAGGEQFF TGTGCCAGCAGCGTAGAGGTACTAGCGGGAGGTGAGCAGTTCTTC TRBJ2-1 15 TRBV9 TRBD2
CASSLETSANEQFF TGTGCCAGCAGCTTGGAGACTAGCGCCAATGAGCAGTTCTTC TRBJ2-1 14 TRBV5-4 TRBD2
CASSLAGRPQETQYF TGCGCCAGCAGCTTGGCCGGGAGACCACAAGAGACCCAGTACTTC TRBJ2-5 15 TRBV5-1 .
CASSFGGDGNTIYF TGCGCCAGCAGCTTTGGAGGGGACGGAAACACCATATATTTT TRBJ1-3 14 TRBV5-1 .